This T cell receptor beta chain is from a study of blood T cell repertoires in COVID-19. Overall study context: T cells, B-cell-depleted T cells, or PBMCs provided the cDNA or gDNA that served as material.

The CDR3 has 13 residues. V was trimmed by 0 bases and J by 4 bases, leaving 5 bases between them. In germline, CDR1 is SGHTS, CDR2 YDEGEE. Assay used: immunoSEQ multiplex PCR; TCRdb lists only in-frame clones, some missing. The sample includes around 470,000 clones, 89% of them seen just once. The chain recombines TRBV5-8 with TRBJ2-1; the D is unclear. Sequenced input: peripheral blood. The TCR comes from a man in his late teens or twenties with COVID-19, enrolled during active disease. CDR3 in amino acids: CASSLELYNEQFF. The DNA for the CDR3 is TGTGCCAGCAGCTTGGAACTGTACAATGAGCAGTTCTTC.